Described below is a single T cell receptor (beta chain) sequence and its context. The record originates from a study of CD8+ T cells in alopecia areata. Germline CDR1 reads MNHEY; CDR2 reads SVGAGI. V dropped 6 bases and J dropped 3; count of bases not matched to a gene: 3. The CDR3 is made up of 14 amino acids. The sample's treatment: oral pan-JAK inhibitor, 5-10 mg twice daily. RNA extraction and reverse transcription yielded cDNA as sequencing template. TCRdb keeps only in-frame clones here, not all; method: immunoSEQ multiplex PCR. Here the sample spans some 110,000 clones, roughly three fifths being singletons.

The material was CD8+ T cells sorted from blood, obtained at week 24, from a patient treated with tofacitinib. The rearrangement links TRBV6-5 to TRBJ2-3, with TRBD1 matching over 10 bases. The TCR originated in a human donor with alopecia areata. CDR3 DNA: TGTGCCAGCAGCCCGGGACAGGGGACAGATACGCAGTATTTT. Protein sequence: CASSPGQGTDTQYF.